This T cell receptor (beta chain) was captured by sequencing in a study of T cells after yellow fever vaccination. V shed 3 bases and J shed 1 base, with 11 bases lying between them. The CDR3 contains 15 residues. TCRdb reprocessed the 5' RACE reads via MiXCR and lists one record per CDR3 protein. Here the sample spans more than 350,000 distinct CDR3 sequences, around a tenth being singletons. The material was PBMCs, obtained on the day of the first yellow fever vaccination. The receptor's source is a man younger than 35 who received the YFV17D yellow fever vaccine. The chain couples TRBV12-3 or TRBV12-4 to TRBJ2-3; D possibly uses TRBD1 or TRBD2 (6 bases each). CDR3 protein: CASSLGGWGTDTQYF. The CDR3 region has the DNA TGTGCCAGCAGTTTGGGGGGCTGGGGCACAGATACGCAGTATTTT.